The clone carrying this TCR beta chain is a singleton in its sample. The data belong to a study of OX40 agonist ivuxolimab in advanced cancers. Whole-study context: The patients' treatment was ivuxolimab, an agonistic anti-OX40 (CD134) antibody.

Germline V gene data show CDR1 as LNHDA and CDR2 as SQIVND (reference sequence). V was cut by 7 bases and J by 2 bases, with 16 bases left in between. This CDR3 has 15 residues. Assay used: immunoSEQ multiplex PCR; TCRdb lists only in-frame clones, some missing. The sample lists around 20,000 clones, about three quarters occurring once. The TCR originated in an adult with an advanced solid tumor such as melanoma, head and neck, liver or kidney cancer. The rearrangement links TRBV19 to TRBJ2-3, with a tentative D call TRBD2 (7 bases). The sequencing used CD4+ or CD8+ T cells sorted from blood, collected in a trial of the OX40 agonist ivuxolimab. The CDR3 DNA follows: TGTGCCAGTACCCCGGGGGGCCGGAACACAGATACGCAGTATTTT. It translates to CASTPGGRNTDTQYF.